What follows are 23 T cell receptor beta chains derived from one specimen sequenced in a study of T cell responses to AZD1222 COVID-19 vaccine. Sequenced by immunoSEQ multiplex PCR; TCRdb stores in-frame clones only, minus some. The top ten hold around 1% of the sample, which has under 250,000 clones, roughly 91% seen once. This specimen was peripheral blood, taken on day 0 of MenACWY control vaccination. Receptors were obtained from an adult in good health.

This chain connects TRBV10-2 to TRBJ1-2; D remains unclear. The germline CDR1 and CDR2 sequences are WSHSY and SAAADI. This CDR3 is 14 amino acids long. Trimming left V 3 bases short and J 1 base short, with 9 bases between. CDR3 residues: CASSETRVNYGYTF. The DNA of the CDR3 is TGCGCCAGCAGTGAAACGAGAGTTAACTATGGCTACACCTTC.

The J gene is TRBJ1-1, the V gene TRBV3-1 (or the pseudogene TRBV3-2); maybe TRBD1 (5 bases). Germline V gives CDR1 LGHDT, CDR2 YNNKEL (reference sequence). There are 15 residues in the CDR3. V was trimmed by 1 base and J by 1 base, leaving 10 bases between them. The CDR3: CASSQVAGPNTEAFF. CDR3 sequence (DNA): TGTGCCAGCAGCCAAGTAGCAGGGCCGAACACTGAAGCTTTCTTT.

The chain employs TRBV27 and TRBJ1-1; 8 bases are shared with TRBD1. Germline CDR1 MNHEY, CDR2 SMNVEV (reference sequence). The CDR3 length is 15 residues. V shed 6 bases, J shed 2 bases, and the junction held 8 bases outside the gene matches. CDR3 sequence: CASRGNRGTNTEAFF. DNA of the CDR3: TGTGCCAGCAGGGGAAACAGGGGGACTAACACTGAAGCTTTCTTT.

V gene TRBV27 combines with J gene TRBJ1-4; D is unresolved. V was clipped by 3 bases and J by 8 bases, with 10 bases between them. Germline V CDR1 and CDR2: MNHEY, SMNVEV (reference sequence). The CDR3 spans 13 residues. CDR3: CASSFDPGEKLFF. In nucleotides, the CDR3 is TGTGCCAGCAGTTTCGACCCGGGGGAAAAACTGTTTTTT.

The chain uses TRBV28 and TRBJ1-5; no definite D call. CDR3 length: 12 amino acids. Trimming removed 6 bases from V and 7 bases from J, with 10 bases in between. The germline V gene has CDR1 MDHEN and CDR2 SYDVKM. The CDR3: CASRTEGQPQHF. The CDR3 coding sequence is TGTGCCAGCAGAACAGAAGGACAGCCCCAGCATTTT.

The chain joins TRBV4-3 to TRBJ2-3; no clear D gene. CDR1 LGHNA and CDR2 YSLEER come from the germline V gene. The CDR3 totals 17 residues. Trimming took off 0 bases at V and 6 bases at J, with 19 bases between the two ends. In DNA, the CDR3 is TGCGCCAGCAGCCAAGATCTCACCCAAACGTACCTTGATACGCAGTATTTT. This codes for CASSQDLTQTYLDTQYF.

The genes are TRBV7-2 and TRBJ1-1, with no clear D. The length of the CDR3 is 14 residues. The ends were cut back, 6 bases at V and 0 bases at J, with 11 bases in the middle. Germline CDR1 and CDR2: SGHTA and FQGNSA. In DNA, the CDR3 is TGTGCCAGCAGAGAGAGAAATATGAACACTGAAGCTTTCTTT. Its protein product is CASRERNMNTEAFF. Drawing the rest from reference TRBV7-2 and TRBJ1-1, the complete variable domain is GAGVSQSPSNKVTEKGKDVELRCDPISGHTALYWYRQSLGQGLEFLIYFQGNSAPDKSGLPSDRFSAERTGGSVSTLTIQRTQQEDSAVYLCASRERNMNTEAFFGQGTRLTVV.

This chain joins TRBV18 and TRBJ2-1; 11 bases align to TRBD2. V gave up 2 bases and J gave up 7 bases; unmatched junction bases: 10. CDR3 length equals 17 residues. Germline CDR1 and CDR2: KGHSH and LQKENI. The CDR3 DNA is TGTGCCAGCTCACCATACCTTAGCGGGGGGGCTGAGAATGAGCAGTTCTTC. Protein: CASSPYLSGGAENEQFF. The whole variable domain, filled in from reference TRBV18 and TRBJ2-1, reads NAGVMQNPRHLVRRRGQEARLRCSPMKGHSHVYWYRQLPEEGLKFMVYLQKENIIDESGMPKERFSAEFPKEGPSILRIQQVVRGDSAAYFCASSPYLSGGAENEQFFGPGTRLTVL.

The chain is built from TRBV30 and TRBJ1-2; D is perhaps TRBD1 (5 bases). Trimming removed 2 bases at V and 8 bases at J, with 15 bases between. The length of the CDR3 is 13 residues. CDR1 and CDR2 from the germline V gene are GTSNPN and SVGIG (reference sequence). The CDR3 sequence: CAWSSRVNGGYTF. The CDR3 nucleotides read TGTGCCTGGAGTAGCAGGGTTAACGGCGGCTACACCTTC.

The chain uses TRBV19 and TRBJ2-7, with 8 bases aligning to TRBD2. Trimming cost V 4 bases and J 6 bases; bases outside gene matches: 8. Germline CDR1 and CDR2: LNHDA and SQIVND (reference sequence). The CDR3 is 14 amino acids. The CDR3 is CASSTGGAGLEQYF. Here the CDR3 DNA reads TGTGCCAGTAGTACGGGGGGGGCTGGCCTCGAGCAGTACTTC.

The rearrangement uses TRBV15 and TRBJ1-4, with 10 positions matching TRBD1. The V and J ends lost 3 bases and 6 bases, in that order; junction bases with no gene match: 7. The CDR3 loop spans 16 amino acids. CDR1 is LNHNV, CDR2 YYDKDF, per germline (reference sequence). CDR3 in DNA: TGTGCCACCAGCAGGGCCGACAGGGGGCCTGATGAAAAACTGTTTTTT. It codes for CATSRADRGPDEKLFF.

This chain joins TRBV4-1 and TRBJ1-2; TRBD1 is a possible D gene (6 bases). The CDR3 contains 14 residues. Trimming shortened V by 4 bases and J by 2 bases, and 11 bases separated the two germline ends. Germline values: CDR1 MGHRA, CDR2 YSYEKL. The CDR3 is CASSPNGQNYGYTF. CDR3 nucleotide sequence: TGCGCCAGCAGCCCGAACGGACAGAACTATGGCTACACCTTC.

Here the CDR3 reads CASSHGASKSYNEQFF. CDR3 DNA: TGCGCCAGCAGCCATGGGGCTAGCAAATCTTACAATGAGCAGTTCTTC. The V call is TRBV5-1, the J call TRBJ2-1; D assignment may be TRBD1 or TRBD2 (5 bases each). CDR3 length equals 16 residues. Germline loops: CDR1 SGHRS, CDR2 YFSETQ. V was trimmed by 4 bases and J by 4 bases, leaving 18 bases between them.

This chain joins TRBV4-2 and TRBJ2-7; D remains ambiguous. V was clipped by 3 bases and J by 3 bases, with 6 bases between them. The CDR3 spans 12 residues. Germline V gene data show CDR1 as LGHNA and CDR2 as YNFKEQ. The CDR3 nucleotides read TGTGCCAGCAGCCAGGTTGACTACGAGCAGTACTTC. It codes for CASSQVDYEQYF.

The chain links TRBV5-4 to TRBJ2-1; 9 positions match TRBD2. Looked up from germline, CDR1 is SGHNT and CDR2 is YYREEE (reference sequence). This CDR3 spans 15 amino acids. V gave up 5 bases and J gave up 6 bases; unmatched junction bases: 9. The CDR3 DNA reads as TGTGCCAGCAGGCTGGGCGGGGGGGCCCCCAATGAGCAGTTCTTC. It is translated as CASRLGGGAPNEQFF.

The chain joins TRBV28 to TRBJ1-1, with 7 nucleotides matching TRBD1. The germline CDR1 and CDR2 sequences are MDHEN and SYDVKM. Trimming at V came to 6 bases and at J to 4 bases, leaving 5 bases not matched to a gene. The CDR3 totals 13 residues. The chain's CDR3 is CASRPDRVTEAFF. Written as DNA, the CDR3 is TGTGCCAGCAGACCCGACAGGGTCACTGAAGCTTTCTTT. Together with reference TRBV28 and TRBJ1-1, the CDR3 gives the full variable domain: DVKVTQSSRYLVKRTGEKVFLECVQDMDHENMFWYRQDPGLGLRLIYFSYDVKMKEKGDIPEGYSVSREKKERFSLILESASTNQTSMYLCASRPDRVTEAFFGQGTRLTVV.

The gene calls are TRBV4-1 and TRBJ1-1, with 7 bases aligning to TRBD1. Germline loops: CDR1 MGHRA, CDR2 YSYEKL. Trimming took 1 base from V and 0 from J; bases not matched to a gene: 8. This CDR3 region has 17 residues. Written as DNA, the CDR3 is TGCGCCAGCAGCCAAGGGGCCACAGGGGCTATGAACACTGAAGCTTTCTTT. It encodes CASSQGATGAMNTEAFF.

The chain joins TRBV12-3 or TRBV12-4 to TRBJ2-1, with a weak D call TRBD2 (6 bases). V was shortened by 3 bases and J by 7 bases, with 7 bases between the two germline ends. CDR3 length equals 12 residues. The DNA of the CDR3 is TGTGCCAGCAGTTTCGGGGGAAATGAGCAGTTCTTC. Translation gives CASSFGGNEQFF.

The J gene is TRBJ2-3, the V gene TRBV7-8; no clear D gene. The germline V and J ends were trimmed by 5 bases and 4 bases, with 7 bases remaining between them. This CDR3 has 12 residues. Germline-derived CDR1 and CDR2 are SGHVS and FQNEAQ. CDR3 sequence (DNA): TGTGCCAGCAGCCGTTTTGCAGATACGCAGTATTTT. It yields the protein CASSRFADTQYF.

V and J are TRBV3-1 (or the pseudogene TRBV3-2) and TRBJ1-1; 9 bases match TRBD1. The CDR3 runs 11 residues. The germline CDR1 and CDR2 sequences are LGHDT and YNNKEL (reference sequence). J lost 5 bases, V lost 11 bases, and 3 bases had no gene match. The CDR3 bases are TGTGCCGTACAGGGGGCGACTGAAGCTTTCTTT. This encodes CAVQGATEAFF.

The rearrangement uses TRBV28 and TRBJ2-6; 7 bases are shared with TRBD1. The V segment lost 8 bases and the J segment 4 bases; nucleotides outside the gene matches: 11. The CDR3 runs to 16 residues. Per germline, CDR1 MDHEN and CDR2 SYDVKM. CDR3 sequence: CASVTGTARGANVLTF. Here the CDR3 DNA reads TGTGCCAGCGTCACGGGGACAGCCCGAGGGGCCAACGTCCTGACTTTC.

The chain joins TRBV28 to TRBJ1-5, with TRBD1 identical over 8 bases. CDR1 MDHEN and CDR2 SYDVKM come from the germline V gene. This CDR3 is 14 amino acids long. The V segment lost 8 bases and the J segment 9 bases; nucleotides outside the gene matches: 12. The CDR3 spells CASRGPPTGGPQHF. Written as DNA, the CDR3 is TGTGCCAGCCGCGGTCCCCCAACAGGGGGGCCCCAGCATTTT.

The CDR3 here is CASSLGLPPEAFF. CDR3 nucleotide sequence: TGTGCCAGCAGTTTAGGACTTCCCCCTGAAGCTTTCTTT. This chain connects TRBV28 to TRBJ1-1; D is unclear. The CDR3 runs to 13 residues. CDR1 is MDHEN, CDR2 SYDVKM, per germline. Trimming shortened V by 2 bases and J by 6 bases, and 10 bases separated the two germline ends.